The 16 T cell receptor beta chains below come from one sample, sequenced in a study of T-cell reconstitution after alpha-beta-depleted transplantation in children. Unique molecular identifiers were incorporated during preparation of the TCRbeta library. TCRdb fed the PCR reads into MiXCR, producing one record per CDR3 protein. The sample records around 490,000 distinct CDR3 sequences, around 10% being singletons. Sequenced material: PBMCs, mostly from graft donor cells, taken 180 days after TCRalphabeta/CD19-depleted stem cell transplant. Every receptor here comes from a female patient aged 2-10 years who had a stem cell transplant for aplastic anemia, so the T cells may come from the graft donor.

This clonotype has at least ten counts. The chain carries TRBV9 and TRBJ2-3; D call uncertain. Germline CDR1 is SGDLS and CDR2 is YYNGEE. This CDR3 contains 12 residues. The V and J ends lost 0 bases and 5 bases respectively, with 4 bases between them. The CDR3 DNA sequence: TGTGCCAGCAGCGTAGCAGGAGATACGCAGTATTTT. Protein: CASSVAGDTQYF.

On this clonotype: Possible read error: a much larger clone is one base away. Here the CDR3 reads CASSPEGETQYF. The CDR3 DNA sequence: TGTGCCAGCAGCCCCGAGGGGGAGACCCAGTACTTC. This rearrangement joins TRBV9 to TRBJ2-5, with D perhaps matching TRBD1 or TRBD2 (5 bases each). CDR3 length equals 12 residues. Germline V gene sequence: CDR1 SGDLS, CDR2 YYNGEE. The V gene lost 4 bases and the J gene lost 5 bases, with 9 bases spanning the gap.

This clonotype has a handful of counts. This chain's CDR3 is CASSSRGTSVYNEQFF. The CDR3, as DNA: TGTGCCAGCAGTTCACGGGGGACTAGCGTTTACAATGAGCAGTTCTTC. The chain uses TRBV27 and TRBJ2-1; 10 bases match TRBD2. J gave up 4 bases and V 4 bases, and 7 bases lay outside the gene matches. The CDR3 contains 16 residues. Germline CDR1 MNHEY, CDR2 SMNVEV (reference sequence).

This clonotype occurred a few times. The chain couples TRBV7-9 to TRBJ2-2, with 10 positions matching TRBD2. The CDR3 extends over 17 amino acids. V gave up 4 bases and J gave up 3 bases; unmatched junction bases: 8. Germline-derived CDR1 and CDR2 are SEHNR and FQNEAQ (reference sequence). CDR3 sequence (DNA): TGTGCCAGCAGCTCCCCTAGCGGGAGTTCGTACACCGGGGAGCTGTTTTTT. It encodes CASSSPSGSSYTGELFF.

This clonotype was found many times. The chain is built from TRBV27 and TRBJ2-1; D not resolved. The V end lost 3 bases, the J end lost 3 bases, and 12 bases lay between the germline ends. From germline, CDR1 is MNHEY and CDR2 SMNVEV (reference sequence). This CDR3 is built from 15 residues. The CDR3 here is CASSLVAISYNEQFF. In DNA, the CDR3 is TGTGCCAGCAGTTTGGTGGCGATCAGCTACAATGAGCAGTTCTTC.

This clonotype was found many times. The CDR3 DNA follows: TGCAGCGTTGACCCCGGACCGCTCTCTGGGGCCAACGTCCTGACTTTC. Encoded protein: CSVDPGPLSGANVLTF. The J gene is TRBJ2-6, the V gene TRBV29-1, with D unresolved. This CDR3 comprises 16 residues. Germline CDR1 and CDR2: SQVTM and ANQGSEA. V lost 3 bases and J lost 0, with 12 bases in between.

V is TRBV9 and J is TRBJ1-5; no clear D gene. The CDR3 contains 14 residues. Germline CDR1 and CDR2: SGDLS and YYNGEE. The V gene lost 0 bases and the J gene lost 4 bases, with 8 bases spanning the gap. CDR3 nucleotide sequence: TGTGCCAGCAGCGTAGGAGGGATAAATCAGCCCCAGCATTTT. Its protein is CASSVGGINQPQHF.

This clonotype was detected only a few times. This chain links TRBV12-3 or TRBV12-4 with TRBJ2-7, with D uncertain. V lost 5 bases to trimming and J lost 6 bases, with 14 bases between them. This CDR3 comprises 13 residues. CDR3 protein: CASSLRSNTEQYV. CDR3 bases: TGTGCCAGCAGTCTTAGATCGAATACCGAGCAGTACGTC.

This clonotype occurred many times. V is TRBV7-2 and J is TRBJ2-7, with D perhaps matching TRBD2 (5 bases). The germline CDR1 and CDR2 sequences are SGHTA and FQGNSA. V was cut by 2 bases and J by 3 bases, with 8 bases left in between. The length of the CDR3 is 13 residues. CDR3 sequence reads: CASSLQRFYEQYV. For the CDR3, the DNA is TGTGCCAGCAGCTTACAGCGGTTCTACGAGCAGTACGTC.

CDR3: CSVNLRDTYNEQFF. DNA of the CDR3: TGCAGCGTTAACCTCCGGGACACGTACAATGAGCAGTTCTTC. J is TRBJ2-1 and V is TRBV29-1; maybe TRBD1 (6 bases). The CDR3 spans 14 residues. The V and J ends lost 5 bases and 4 bases respectively, with 15 bases between them. Germline V gene data show CDR1 as SQVTM and CDR2 as ANQGSEA.

This clonotype was counted a few times. The rearrangement uses TRBV10-3 and TRBJ2-1; 8 bases match TRBD2. There are 12 residues in the CDR3. The germline CDR1 and CDR2 sequences are ENHRY and SYGVKD. With 5 bases clipped from V and 8 bases from J, the junction kept 2 bases outside the gene matches. This CDR3 is CAISPGGDEQFF. CDR3 DNA sequence: TGTGCCATCAGTCCGGGAGGGGATGAGCAGTTCTTC.

The genes are TRBV24-1 and TRBJ1-5; 8 nucleotides match TRBD1. J gave up 4 bases and V 5 bases, and 6 bases lay outside the gene matches. Germline loops: CDR1 KGHDR, CDR2 SFDVKD. The CDR3 loop spans 15 amino acids. For the CDR3, the DNA is TGTGCCACCAGTGCTAGTGGACAGGGAAATCAGCCCCAGCATTTT. Its protein is CATSASGQGNQPQHF.

The chain joins TRBV12-3 or TRBV12-4 to TRBJ2-7; D remains unclear. V gave up 3 bases and J gave up 5 bases, with 11 bases separating them. This CDR3 has 13 residues. The CDR3 region is CASSFPESHEQYF. The CDR3 region has the DNA TGTGCCAGCAGTTTCCCAGAATCCCACGAGCAGTACTTC.

The chain is built from TRBV7-9 and TRBJ1-2; the match to TRBD1 covers 7 bases. CDR1 and CDR2 from the germline V gene are SEHNR and FQNEAQ (reference sequence). This CDR3 has 12 residues. The V gene end was trimmed by 3 bases and the J gene end by 12 bases; junction bases not matched to a gene: 7. CDR3 loop: CASSFETGTNTF. The CDR3 DNA reads as TGTGCCAGCAGCTTTGAGACAGGGACAAACACCTTC.

This clonotype was detected many times. This chain connects TRBV7-2 to TRBJ2-5; 10 positions agree with TRBD2. The germline CDR1 and CDR2 sequences are SGHTA and FQGNSA. This CDR3 is 15 amino acids long. Unmatched junction bases numbered 7, after V lost 4 bases and J lost 5 bases. The CDR3 protein is CASSYLSGRGETQYF. CDR3 DNA sequence: TGTGCCAGCAGCTACCTGAGCGGGAGGGGTGAGACCCAGTACTTC.

The rearrangement uses TRBV7-3 and TRBJ2-2; D possibly corresponds to TRBD1 (6 bases). Germline CDR1 and CDR2: SGHTA and FQGTGA. CDR3 length: 16 residues. Trimming took off 2 bases at V and 3 bases at J, with 13 bases between the two ends. CDR3 amino acids: CASSLYDRSDTGELFF. CDR3 in DNA: TGTGCCAGCAGCTTATACGACAGGTCGGACACCGGGGAGCTGTTTTTT. The full variable domain, its missing parts supplied by reference TRBV7-3 and TRBJ2-2, is GAGVSQTPSNKVTEKGKYVELRCDPISGHTALYWYRQSLGQGPEFLIYFQGTGAADDSGLPNDRFFAVRPEGSVSTLKIQRTERGDSAVYLCASSLYDRSDTGELFFGEGSRLTVL.